These 21 T cell receptor beta chains were all obtained from the same sample, sequenced in a study of cytomegalovirus exposure and HLA in healthy donors. PCR used 60 Vbeta primers and 13 Jbeta primers. Sequencing was performed with immunoSEQ multiplex PCR; in TCRdb, only in-frame clones are kept and a portion is missing. The profile covers tens of thousands of clones, with about 76% appearing a single time and 9% to 13% taken by the ten largest. The sample taken for sequencing was PBMCs. Receptor source: a male donor in good health and CMV-seropositive.

The chain combines TRBV28 with TRBJ2-3; 8 nucleotides match TRBD1. After removal of 3 bases from V and 2 bases from J, the junction contained 4 bases not matched to a gene. This CDR3 spans 15 amino acids. Looked up from germline, CDR1 is MDHEN and CDR2 is SYDVKM. The CDR3 loop reads CASSFRQGYTDTQYF. The CDR3 bases are TGTGCCAGCAGTTTTAGACAGGGGTACACAGATACGCAGTATTTT.

The V call is TRBV4-1, the J call TRBJ2-5, with D maybe TRBD1 (6 bases). Germline loops: CDR1 MGHRA, CDR2 YSYEKL. The CDR3 extends over 16 amino acids. Trimming stripped 1 base from V and 2 bases from J, with 14 bases between. CDR3 bases: TGCGCCAGCAGCCAAGGCCGGGCAGGGGCGCAAGAGACCCAGTACTTC. It specifies CASSQGRAGAQETQYF.

The genes are TRBV7-3 and TRBJ2-2; 10 nucleotides line up with TRBD2. CDR1 SGHTA and CDR2 FQGTGA come from the germline V gene. The CDR3 length is 15 residues. Unmatched junction bases numbered 1, after V lost 1 base and J lost 5 bases. CDR3 amino acids: CASSLSSGGTGELFF. Written as DNA, the CDR3 is TGTGCCAGCAGCTTAAGTAGCGGGGGGACCGGGGAGCTGTTTTTT.

Here the CDR3 DNA reads TGTGCCAGCAGCTTTGGGGACAGCTATAATTCACCCCTCCACTTT. The encoded protein is CASSFGDSYNSPLHF. This chain uses TRBV7-2 with TRBJ1-6; 7 nucleotides align to TRBD1. In germline, CDR1 is SGHTA, CDR2 FQGNSA. This CDR3 region has 15 residues. J gave up 3 bases and V 3 bases, and 2 bases lay outside the gene matches.

The chain carries TRBV7-8 and TRBJ2-3, with 9 bases matching TRBD1. This CDR3 is 15 amino acids long. Trimming cost V 2 bases and J 5 bases; bases outside gene matches: 5. The germline gives CDR1 SGHVS, CDR2 FQNEAQ. CDR3 bases: TGTGCCAGCAGCTTATGGGACAGGGTTAAAGATACGCAGTATTTT. Its translation is CASSLWDRVKDTQYF.

This rearrangement joins TRBV5-4 to TRBJ2-7; 8 nucleotides line up with TRBD1. Losses at the gene ends were 0 bases for V and 0 bases for J; bases not matched to a gene: 2. The CDR3 spans 15 residues. From germline, CDR1 is SGHNT and CDR2 YYREEE (reference sequence). The CDR3 DNA sequence: TGTGCCAGCAGCTTGGGTGACAGGGGCTCCTACGAGCAGTACTTC. Protein sequence: CASSLGDRGSYEQYF.

The sample holds a few counts of this clone. The chain joins TRBV6-6 to TRBJ2-3; the match to TRBD2 covers 7 bases. The CDR3 consists of 14 residues. Per the germline V gene, CDR1 is MNHNY and CDR2 is SVGAGI (reference sequence). J gave up 2 bases and V 8 bases, and 7 bases lay outside the gene matches. CDR3 in DNA: TGTGCCAGCGGATGGGCGGGGGTCACAGATACGCAGTATTTT. The encoded protein is CASGWAGVTDTQYF.

This clone showed up just once. The CDR3 region has the DNA TGTGCCAGCAGCCCCAGCCCCCCCCACGGGGTGTTCTCCCAGTACTTC. Its protein product is CASSPSPPHGVFSQYF. This chain uses TRBV7-8 with TRBJ2-5; weak D call: TRBD2 (5 bases). The CDR3 length is 16 residues. Germline V gene sequence: CDR1 SGHVS, CDR2 FQNEAQ. V was clipped by 5 bases and J by 9 bases, with 25 bases between them. Filled out from reference TRBV7-8 and TRBJ2-5, the complete variable domain reads GAGVSQSPRYKVAKRGQDVALRCDPISGHVSLFWYQQALGQGPEFLTYFQNEAQLDKSGLPSDRFFAERPEGSVSTLKIQRTQQEDSAVYLCASSPSPPHGVFSQYFGPGTRLLVL.

The chain couples TRBV9 to TRBJ2-5; TRBD2 is a possible D gene (5 bases). This CDR3 has 16 amino acids. V lost 0 bases to trimming and J lost 2 bases, with 14 bases between them. CDR1 and CDR2 from the germline V gene are SGDLS and YYNGEE. CDR3 sequence: CASSVAGGLGQETQYF. The DNA for the CDR3 is TGTGCCAGCAGCGTAGCTGGCGGACTTGGGCAAGAGACCCAGTACTTC.

This clone was seen a single time. This chain connects TRBV11-1 to TRBJ2-1; a weak D match, TRBD2 (5 bases). The germline CDR1 and CDR2 sequences are SGHAT and FQDESV (reference sequence). The CDR3 spans 13 residues. V was clipped by 4 bases and J by 8 bases, with 12 bases between them. CDR3 nucleotide sequence: TGTGCCAGCAGCTCAGGAGGTTCGGATGAGCAGTTCTTC. This gives the protein CASSSGGSDEQFF.

The chain is built from TRBV6-4 and TRBJ2-1; 7 bases match TRBD2. The CDR3 has 15 amino acids. From germline, CDR1 is MRHNA and CDR2 SNTAGT. After removal of 3 bases from V and 3 bases from J, the junction contained 5 bases not matched to a gene. The CDR3 loop is CASSEASGYYNEQFF. The CDR3 DNA follows: TGTGCCAGCAGTGAGGCTAGCGGATACTACAATGAGCAGTTCTTC.

Only a few counts were recorded for this clone. V usage is TRBV6-5 and J usage is TRBJ2-1, with D tentatively TRBD1 (7 bases). V was pared by 0 bases and J by 4 bases, with 13 bases between. This CDR3 has 16 amino acids. Germline V gene data show CDR1 as MNHEY and CDR2 as SVGAGI. CDR3 amino acids: CASSYSFRGEYNEQFF. The CDR3 DNA reads as TGTGCCAGCAGTTACTCTTTCAGGGGGGAGTACAATGAGCAGTTCTTC.

V usage is TRBV6-1 and J usage is TRBJ1-4, with 7 bases aligning to TRBD1. This CDR3 comprises 14 residues. Germline values: CDR1 MNHNS, CDR2 SASEGT. The ends lost 6 bases at V and 0 bases at J; junction bases unmatched: 1. CDR3 bases: TGTGCCAGCAGGGGGACAGCAACTAATGAAAAACTGTTTTTT. It yields the protein CASRGTATNEKLFF.

CDR3: CASRIQGFGNTIYF. The CDR3 DNA reads TGTGCCAGCAGGATACAGGGATTCGGAAACACCATATATTTT. The rearrangement joins TRBV7-2 to TRBJ1-3; a weak D match, TRBD1 (6 bases). The CDR3 is 14 residues long. With 6 bases removed from V and 4 bases from J, the gap between germline ends came to 13 bases. The germline V gene encodes CDR1 SGHTA and CDR2 FQGNSA.

The genes are TRBV1 and TRBJ2-3; the D call of TRBD2 is as the table states it, not checked on the DNA. TRBV1 is marked as a pseudogene. The CDR3 totals 18 residues. The CDR3 bases are TGCACCAGCAGCCAAGAGGAGACTAGCGGGGGGCCAAGGGATACGCAGTATTTT. Its translation is CTSSQEETSGGPRDTQYF.

The J gene is TRBJ2-2, the V gene TRBV19; TRBD2 is a possible D gene (6 bases). The CDR3 is 15 residues long. Per the germline V gene, CDR1 is LNHDA and CDR2 is SQIVND (reference sequence). V lost 9 bases and J lost 2, with 16 bases in between. The CDR3 region is CASNKEGPNTGELFF. Here the CDR3 DNA reads TGTGCCAGCAATAAGGAGGGCCCTAACACCGGGGAGCTGTTTTTT.

The chain carries TRBV2 and TRBJ2-7, with D perhaps TRBD1 (6 bases). The CDR3 is 12 residues long. Germline V gives CDR1 SNHLY, CDR2 FYNNEI. Trimming took 6 bases from V and 2 from J, leaving 8 bases between them. This chain's CDR3 is CASRRDTYEQYF. For the CDR3, the DNA is TGTGCCAGCAGACGGGACACCTACGAGCAGTACTTC.

Only a few counts were recorded for this clone. The CDR3 spells CASSVGSTANTEAFF. The CDR3 DNA follows: TGTGCCAGCAGCGTAGGGTCTACAGCCAACACTGAAGCTTTCTTT. This chain links TRBV9 with TRBJ1-1, with D unresolved. V was cut by 0 bases and J by 2 bases, with 11 bases left in between. The CDR3 loop spans 15 amino acids. Germline values: CDR1 SGDLS, CDR2 YYNGEE. The full variable domain, with the rest looked up from reference TRBV9 and TRBJ1-1, is DSGVTQTPKHLITATGQRVTLRCSPRSGDLSVYWYQQSLDQGLQFLIQYYNGEERAKGNILERFSAQQFPDLHSELNLSSLELGDSALYFCASSVGSTANTEAFFGQGTRLTVV.

The chain's CDR3 is CASSLGTPANYGYTF. The CDR3 region has the DNA TGTGCCAGCAGTTTGGGGACACCCGCTAACTATGGCTACACCTTC. J is TRBJ1-2 and V is TRBV7-9; a weak D match, TRBD1 (6 bases). Between the trimmed V and J ends, which lost 6 bases and 0 bases, there was a span of 14 bases. Germline loops: CDR1 SEHNR, CDR2 FQNEAQ (reference sequence). The CDR3 sequence is 15 residues long.

This clone was observed a few times. The genes are TRBV30 and TRBJ2-5, with D perhaps TRBD2 (5 bases). CDR3 length: 14 amino acids. V was shortened by 5 bases and J by 0 bases, with 13 bases between the two germline ends. Per germline, CDR1 GTSNPN and CDR2 SVGIG (reference sequence). CDR3 nucleotides: TGTGCCTGGGGGATACGGACTTACCAAGAGACCCAGTACTTC. This translates into CAWGIRTYQETQYF.

The V call is TRBV28, the J call TRBJ2-7; D is perhaps TRBD1 (6 bases). The CDR3 has 14 amino acids. The V gene's germline CDR1 is MDHEN and CDR2 SYDVKM. Trimming removed 3 bases from V and 4 bases from J, with 13 bases in between. The chain's CDR3 is CASSFGQTGYEQYF. DNA for the CDR3: TGTGCCAGCAGTTTTGGCCAGACAGGATACGAGCAGTACTTC.